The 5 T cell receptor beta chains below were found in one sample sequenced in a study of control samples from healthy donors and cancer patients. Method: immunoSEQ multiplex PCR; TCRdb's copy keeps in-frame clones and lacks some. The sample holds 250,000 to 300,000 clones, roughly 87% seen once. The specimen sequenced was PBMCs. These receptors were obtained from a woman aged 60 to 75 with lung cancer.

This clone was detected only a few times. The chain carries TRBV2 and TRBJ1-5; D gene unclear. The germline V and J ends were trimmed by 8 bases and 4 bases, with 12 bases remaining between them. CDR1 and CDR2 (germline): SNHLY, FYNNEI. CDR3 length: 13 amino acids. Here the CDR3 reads CASGERSNQPQHF. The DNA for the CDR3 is TGTGCCAGCGGGGAACGGTCTAATCAGCCCCAGCATTTT.

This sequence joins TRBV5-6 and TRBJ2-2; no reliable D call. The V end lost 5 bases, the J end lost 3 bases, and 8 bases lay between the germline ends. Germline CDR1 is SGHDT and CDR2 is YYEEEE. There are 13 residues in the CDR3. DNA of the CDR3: TGTGCCAGCAGGCAGGTGGACACCGGGGAGCTGTTTTTT. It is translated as CASRQVDTGELFF.

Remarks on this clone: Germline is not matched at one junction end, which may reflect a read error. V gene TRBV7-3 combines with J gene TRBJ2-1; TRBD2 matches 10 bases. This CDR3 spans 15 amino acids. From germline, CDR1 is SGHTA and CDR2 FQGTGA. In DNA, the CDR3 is TGTGCCGGCAGCTCCCTAGCGGGAGCGTTAAATGAGCAGTTCTTC. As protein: CAGSSLAGALNEQFF.

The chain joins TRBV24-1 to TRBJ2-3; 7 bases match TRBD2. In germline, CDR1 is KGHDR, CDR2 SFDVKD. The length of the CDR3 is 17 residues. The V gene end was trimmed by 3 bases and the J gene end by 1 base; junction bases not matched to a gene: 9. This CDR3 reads CATSDRGGSGGTDTQYF. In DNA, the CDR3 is TGTGCCACCAGTGATAGGGGCGGGAGCGGTGGCACAGATACGCAGTATTTT.

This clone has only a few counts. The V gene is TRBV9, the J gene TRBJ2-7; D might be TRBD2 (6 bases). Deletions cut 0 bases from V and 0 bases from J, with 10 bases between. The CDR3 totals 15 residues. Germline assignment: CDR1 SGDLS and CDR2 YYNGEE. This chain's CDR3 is CASSVGDGSSYEQYF. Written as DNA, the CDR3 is TGTGCCAGCAGCGTAGGGGACGGGAGCTCCTACGAGCAGTACTTC.